This T cell receptor (beta chain) is from a study of T-cell reconstitution after alpha-beta-depleted transplantation in children. Points from the study as a whole: At the one-year point after transplant, T-cell counts and TCRbeta diversity were found to come mostly from T cells that had been newly produced.

This clonotype came up a few times. The antigen is unknown. Construction of the TCRbeta library involved unique molecular identifiers. TCRdb itself ran the PCR reads through MiXCR, one entry per CDR3 protein. The table lists about 600,000 distinct CDR3 sequences, approximately 12% of them singletons, with around 2.2% in the top ten. The source was PBMCs, mostly from graft donor cells, collected 360 days after TCRalphabeta/CD19-depleted stem cell transplant. The clonotype comes from a male patient between 10 and 17 years old who had a stem cell transplant for acute myeloid leukemia, so the T cells may come from the graft donor.

CDR3 protein: CASSESWTGLDGANVLTF. The CDR3 DNA reads TGTGCCAGCAGTGAATCGTGGACAGGGTTAGATGGGGCCAACGTCCTGACTTTC. The chain employs TRBV25-1 and TRBJ2-6; TRBD1 agrees at 8 bases. V dropped 1 base and J dropped 3; count of bases not matched to a gene: 8. Germline CDR1 MGHDK, CDR2 SYGVNS. The CDR3 totals 18 residues.